This T cell receptor beta chain was identified in a study of shared clonotypes between healthy human individuals. Clones were read by immunoSEQ multiplex PCR, and TCRdb kept only the in-frame ones, dropping some. The sample lists about 2 million clones, 85% to 95% occurring once. Losses at the gene ends were 5 bases for V and 7 bases for J; bases not matched to a gene: 11. The germline V gene has CDR1 MDHEN and CDR2 SYDVKM. This CDR3 has 15 residues. V and J are TRBV28 and TRBJ1-2; 9 nucleotides line up with TRBD1. The specimen was naive CD4+ T cells sorted from blood. Subset specified: CD45RA+ positively selected. The receptor comes from a man in his late teens or twenties in good health. The CDR3 region is CASSSRDREWGGYTF. In DNA form, the CDR3 reads TGTGCCAGCAGTAGCCGGGACAGGGAATGGGGTGGCTACACCTTC.